A single sample gave rise to the 27 T cell receptor beta chains below, sequenced in a study of blood T cell repertoires in COVID-19. Repertoires were generated with immunoSEQ multiplex PCR, while TCRdb's copy carries only in-frame clones and drops some. The sample consists of fewer than 100,000 clones, 70% to 80% of them appearing once. The sequenced material came from peripheral blood. These receptors all come from a human donor in a cohort sampled during active COVID-19.

The rearrangement uses TRBV10-3 and TRBJ2-3; TRBD2 agrees at 13 bases. The CDR3 contains 15 residues. Germline CDR1 is ENHRY and CDR2 is SYGVKD. With V trimmed by 8 bases and J by 2 bases, 4 bases remained unmatched. CDR3 region: CAIAGTSGITDTQYF. CDR3 sequence (DNA): TGTGCCATCGCTGGGACTAGCGGGATCACAGATACGCAGTATTTT.

This clone appeared a single time. The rearrangement joins TRBV7-2 to TRBJ2-5; 7 positions agree with TRBD1. The CDR3 contains 14 residues. Per germline, CDR1 SGHTA and CDR2 FQGNSA. Trimming cost V 5 bases and J 1 base; bases outside gene matches: 4. The CDR3 sequence: CASSVNRGQETQYF. CDR3 in DNA: TGTGCCAGCAGCGTAAACAGGGGCCAAGAGACCCAGTACTTC.

V and J are TRBV18 and TRBJ1-1; 8 nucleotides line up with TRBD1. V lost 4 bases to trimming and J lost 0 bases; unmatched junction nucleotides: 7. The CDR3 sequence is 16 residues long. CDR1 and CDR2 (germline): KGHSH, LQKENI. CDR3 residues: CASSRGQGEMNTEAFF. DNA of the CDR3: TGTGCCAGCTCACGCGGACAGGGAGAAATGAACACTGAAGCTTTCTTT.

This rearrangement joins TRBV18 to TRBJ2-1, with 7 bases that match TRBD1. The germline V gene has CDR1 KGHSH and CDR2 LQKENI. V shed 2 bases and J 5 bases; nucleotides not matched to a gene: 9. The CDR3 consists of 16 residues. The CDR3 loop reads CASSPVTGFGDNEQFF. In nucleotides, the CDR3 is TGTGCCAGCTCACCAGTGACAGGGTTTGGGGACAATGAGCAGTTCTTC.

The chain carries TRBV27 and TRBJ2-5; 7 bases map to TRBD2. J was trimmed by 1 base and V by 5 bases; bases with no gene match: 16. Germline CDR1 and CDR2: MNHEY and SMNVEV (reference sequence). The length of the CDR3 is 18 residues. DNA of the CDR3: TGTGCCAGCAGTCAAAGGGCGGGAGTGTTCGGTTTCCAAGAGACCCAGTACTTC. This encodes CASSQRAGVFGFQETQYF.

This chain connects TRBV6-1 to TRBJ2-1; 8 nucleotides align to TRBD2. V shed 0 bases, J shed 2 bases, and the junction held 9 bases outside the gene matches. Germline CDR1 is MNHNS and CDR2 is SASEGT. This CDR3 contains 18 residues. CDR3 amino acids: CASSEAHGGGPTYNEQFF. CDR3 DNA sequence: TGTGCCAGCAGTGAAGCGCACGGGGGGGGGCCCACCTACAATGAGCAGTTCTTC.

The chain couples TRBV7-8 to TRBJ2-5; D not certain. Germline values: CDR1 SGHVS, CDR2 FQNEAQ. The CDR3 has 15 residues. V lost 4 bases, J lost 3 bases, and 15 bases lay in between. The CDR3 sequence: CASSSSVSGEETQYF. In nucleotides, the CDR3 is TGTGCCAGCAGCTCAAGCGTAAGTGGAGAAGAGACCCAGTACTTC.

This clone appeared a single time. This chain uses TRBV7-9 with TRBJ1-2; D gene ambiguous. Trimming pared 1 base from V and 3 bases from J, leaving 6 bases between. The CDR3 is 13 residues long. The V gene's germline CDR1 is SEHNR and CDR2 FQNEAQ (reference sequence). CDR3 loop: CASSLEQYYGYTF. DNA of the CDR3: TGTGCCAGCAGCTTAGAACAGTACTATGGCTACACCTTC.

This clone was picked up a small number of times. The chain combines TRBV18 with TRBJ2-3; 11 bases are shared with TRBD1. From germline, CDR1 is KGHSH and CDR2 LQKENI. The CDR3 contains 16 residues. With V trimmed by 1 base and J by 6 bases, 6 bases remained unmatched. CDR3 sequence: CASSPLGTGGKDTQYF. DNA of the CDR3: TGTGCCAGCTCACCACTCGGGACAGGGGGAAAGGATACGCAGTATTTT.

This clone was observed many times. The chain employs TRBV6-6 and TRBJ1-1; tentatively, D is TRBD1 (5 bases). Looked up from germline, CDR1 is MNHNY and CDR2 is SVGAGI (reference sequence). This CDR3 is built from 12 residues. Trimming removed 0 bases at V and 8 bases at J, with 7 bases between. For the CDR3, the DNA is TGTGCCAGCAGTTACTCTCGGGGGGAAGCTTTCTTT. Amino acids: CASSYSRGEAFF.

In its sample, this clone was seen a few times. This chain links TRBV18 with TRBJ1-5; 7 nucleotides line up with TRBD1. Germline loops: CDR1 KGHSH, CDR2 LQKENI. CDR3 length equals 12 residues. With 4 bases clipped from V and 9 bases from J, the junction kept 3 bases outside the gene matches. Here the CDR3 reads CASSQQGRPQHF. The CDR3 DNA follows: TGTGCCAGCTCACAACAGGGGAGGCCCCAGCATTTT.

The CDR3, as DNA: TGTGCCAGCAGCTCGATTTCGACAGGGGGCACCGGGGAGCTGTTTTTT. This translates into CASSSISTGGTGELFF. The J gene is TRBJ2-2, the V gene TRBV7-8; TRBD1 matches 9 bases. CDR3 length: 16 residues. Trimming removed 4 bases from V and 4 bases from J; junction bases left unmatched: 7. Looked up from germline, CDR1 is SGHVS and CDR2 is FQNEAQ. Supplemented by reference TRBV7-8 and TRBJ2-2, the full variable domain reads GAGVSQSPRYKVAKRGQDVALRCDPISGHVSLFWYQQALGQGPEFLTYFQNEAQLDKSGLPSDRFFAERPEGSVSTLKIQRTQQEDSAVYLCASSSISTGGTGELFFGEGSRLTVL.

The chain recombines TRBV5-1 with TRBJ2-1; possible D gene TRBD1, 6 bases. With 4 bases removed from V and 6 bases from J, the gap between germline ends came to 17 bases. Germline CDR1 reads SGHRS; CDR2 reads YFSETQ. The length of the CDR3 is 15 residues. In DNA form, the CDR3 reads TGCGCCAGCAGCCAACGACAGGATAGTTCCAATGAGCAGTTCTTC. Translating gives CASSQRQDSSNEQFF.

This chain connects TRBV19 to TRBJ2-7; 7 bases align to TRBD1. The CDR3 is 15 amino acids. Germline CDR1 LNHDA, CDR2 SQIVND (reference sequence). The V segment lost 3 bases and the J segment 3 bases; nucleotides outside the gene matches: 8. CDR3 amino acids: CASSMNWAGGYEQYF. In DNA, the CDR3 is TGTGCCAGTAGTATGAACTGGGCAGGGGGCTACGAGCAGTACTTC.

The chain uses TRBV6-6 and TRBJ1-6, with 9 bases lining up with TRBD1. The germline V gene encodes CDR1 MNHNY and CDR2 SVGAGI (reference sequence). The CDR3 sequence is 14 residues long. With V trimmed by 7 bases and J by 9 bases, 7 bases remained unmatched. Written as DNA, the CDR3 is TGTGCCAGCAACAGACAGGGGGTAGGTTCACCCCTCCACTTT. Amino acids: CASNRQGVGSPLHF.

This clone was detected only a few times. The chain links TRBV6-6 to TRBJ1-4; TRBD1 agrees at 11 bases. CDR1 is MNHNY and CDR2 is SVGAGI in the germline V gene (reference sequence). CDR3 size: 14 residues. Germline trimming cut 7 bases from V and 8 bases from J; bases unmatched to any gene: 6. As DNA, the CDR3 is TGTGCCAGCATCTCGGGACAGGGGGTAGAAAAACTGTTTTTT. The encoded protein is CASISGQGVEKLFF.

The chain has TRBV28 and TRBJ1-2, with D possibly TRBD1 on 6 matching bases. The CDR3 is 14 amino acids. Germline CDR1 is MDHEN and CDR2 is SYDVKM. V lost 4 bases, J lost 8 bases, and 17 bases lay in between. The CDR3 DNA sequence: TGTGCCAGCAGTTCACCCTCAGGGGAGCGAGGCTACACCTTC. Its protein is CASSSPSGERGYTF.

As to this clone: Other DNA sequences from this sample encode an identical CDR3 as well. The rearrangement joins TRBV18 to TRBJ2-2; 8 nucleotides match TRBD1. The CDR3 sequence is 15 residues long. Germline-derived CDR1 and CDR2 are KGHSH and LQKENI. After removal of 3 bases from V and 4 bases from J, the junction contained 4 bases not matched to a gene. CDR3 protein: CASSPDRDGTGELFF. As DNA, the CDR3 is TGTGCCAGCTCACCGGACAGGGACGGCACCGGGGAGCTGTTTTTT.

In this sample, this clone turned up once. The chain combines TRBV2 with TRBJ1-2, with TRBD1 identical over 9 bases. CDR1 is SNHLY and CDR2 is FYNNEI in the germline V gene. The V gene end was trimmed by 6 bases and the J gene end by 6 bases; junction bases not matched to a gene: 5. This CDR3 is 13 amino acids long. The CDR3 region has the DNA TGTGCCAGCAGACAGGGGGCGGCGGATGGCTACACCTTC. Translation gives CASRQGAADGYTF.

The CDR3 DNA sequence: TGTGCCAGTAACTTGGCGGCTTCAATCGGTGAGCAGTTCTTC. This codes for CASNLAASIGEQFF. The chain couples TRBV6-5 to TRBJ2-1; D unclear. CDR3 length equals 14 residues. Germline V gene sequence: CDR1 MNHEY, CDR2 SVGAGI. Trimming shortened V by 9 bases and J by 9 bases, and 21 bases separated the two germline ends.

The chain joins TRBV3-1 (or the pseudogene TRBV3-2) to TRBJ2-1, with D maybe TRBD2 (6 bases). Deletions cut 0 bases from V and 7 bases from J, with 10 bases between. CDR1 is LGHDT, CDR2 YNNKEL, per germline (reference sequence). This CDR3 has 14 amino acids. CDR3 DNA sequence: TGTGCCAGCAGCCAAGAATGGGGGGTGAATGAGCAGTTCTTC. Translation: CASSQEWGVNEQFF.

The chain combines TRBV6-5 with TRBJ1-2, with a weak D call TRBD1 (6 bases). CDR1 MNHEY and CDR2 SVGAGI come from the germline V gene. V gave up 5 bases and J gave up 5 bases, with 15 bases separating them. This CDR3 contains 14 residues. The chain's CDR3 is CASSRGIPGYGYTF. CDR3 coding DNA: TGTGCCAGCAGTAGGGGGATTCCGGGATATGGCTACACCTTC.

This chain connects TRBV7-6 to TRBJ2-1; tentative D call: TRBD2 (6 bases). The germline V gene encodes CDR1 SGHVS and CDR2 FNYEAQ. V dropped 2 bases and J dropped 4 bases, with 15 bases sitting between them. The CDR3 consists of 16 residues. CDR3 residues: CASSLKDGSAYNEQFF. The CDR3 DNA reads as TGTGCCAGCAGCTTAAAGGACGGGAGTGCGTACAATGAGCAGTTCTTC.

This chain uses TRBV23-1 with TRBJ2-1; D is perhaps TRBD2 (6 bases). TRBV23-1 qualifies as an ORF whose function is uncertain. V was shortened by 5 bases and J by 3 bases, with 17 bases between the two germline ends. The CDR3 length is 16 residues. The CDR3 reads CASSTQQRADYNEQFF. CDR3 DNA: TGCGCCAGCAGTACCCAACAGCGGGCCGACTACAATGAGCAGTTCTTC.

In DNA form, the CDR3 reads TGTGCCAGCAGCGTAGTCCCGGGACAGGGGACCGAGCAGTACTTC. Translating it yields CASSVVPGQGTEQYF. The chain has TRBV7-2 and TRBJ2-7; 10 nucleotides agree with TRBD1. CDR3 size: 15 residues. Germline CDR1 and CDR2: SGHTA and FQGNSA. V was clipped by 5 bases and J by 6 bases; unmatched bases: 10. The full variable domain, in which reference TRBV7-2 and TRBJ2-7 provide the parts outside the CDR3, is GAGVSQSPSNKVTEKGKDVELRCDPISGHTALYWYRQSLGQGLEFLIYFQGNSAPDKSGLPSDRFSAERTGGSVSTLTIQRTQQEDSAVYLCASSVVPGQGTEQYFGPGTRLTVT.

This clone was seen only once. The chain joins TRBV3-1 (or the pseudogene TRBV3-2) to TRBJ2-7; 14 bases map to TRBD2. The CDR3 sequence is 15 residues long. The trim removed 2 bases at V and 5 bases at J, leaving 2 bases unmatched. Germline-derived CDR1 and CDR2 are LGHDT and YNNKEL (reference sequence). The CDR3 here is CASSQWTSGGHEQYF. The CDR3 DNA follows: TGTGCCAGCAGCCAATGGACTAGCGGGGGGCACGAGCAGTACTTC.

In its sample, this clone was seen a few times. The rearrangement links TRBV30 to TRBJ2-1, with D possibly matching TRBD2 (5 bases). The CDR3 contains 13 residues. With 1 base removed from V and 2 bases from J, the gap between germline ends came to 6 bases. Looked up from germline, CDR1 is GTSNPN and CDR2 is SVGIG (reference sequence). This chain's CDR3 is CAWSAGTYNEQFF. The CDR3 DNA sequence: TGTGCCTGGAGTGCCGGGACCTACAATGAGCAGTTCTTC. Filled out from reference TRBV30 and TRBJ2-1, the complete variable domain reads SQTIHQWPATLVQPVGSPLSLECTVEGTSNPNLYWYRQAAGRGLQLLFYSVGIGQISSEVPQNLSASRPQDRQFILSSKKLLLSDSGFYLCAWSAGTYNEQFFGPGTRLTVL.